These T cell receptor beta chains were read from a single sample in a study of blood T cell repertoires in COVID-19. Libraries were prepared by immunoSEQ multiplex PCR; TCRdb keeps only in-frame clonotypes and omits some of them. The sample consists of 490,000 or so clones, more than 85% of them appearing once. The sample consisted of PBMCs or T cells enriched from blood (not recorded which). The receptor source for this set is a woman aged 55-70 years who had recovered from COVID-19. CDR3s include the opening cysteine and the closing phenylalanine or tryptophan. A D gene is named only where the DNA matches it firmly. Clone size is stated in some rows and not others, as once, few, many or a class when expanded.

J,V,D,size,CDR3,DNA
TRBJ2-3,TRBV5-4,-,once,CASSFVGSGDTQYF,TGTGCCAGCAGCTTTGTCGGGAGTGGAGATACGCAGTATTTT
TRBJ2-1,TRBV11-2,-,-,CASSLSGASYNEQFF,TGTGCCAGCAGCTTATCGGGAGCCTCCTACAATGAGCAGTTCTTC
TRBJ2-1,TRBV4-2,TRBD2,-,CASSPINPPGLAGGSSYNEQFF,TGTGCCAGCAGCCCCATTAATCCTCCGGGACTAGCGGGGGGGAGCTCCTACAATGAGCAGTTCTTC
TRBJ2-7,TRBV5-1,-,-,CASSSTNRAGEQYF,TGCGCCAGCAGCTCAACAAACAGGGCTGGCGAGCAGTACTTC
TRBJ1-6,TRBV12-3/TRBV12-4,-,-,CASSLLRDSPLHF,TGTGCCAGCAGTTTACTGCGGGATTCACCCCTCCACTTT
TRBJ2-5,TRBV27,TRBD1,-,CASSIGQGAGETQYF,TGTGCCAGCAGTATCGGACAGGGAGCAGGAGAGACCCAGTACTTC
TRBJ2-3,TRBV4-1,-,-,CASSQDRSRSTDTQYF,TGCGCCAGCAGCCAAGATCGTTCGCGAAGCACAGATACGCAGTATTTT
TRBJ1-1,TRBV3-1/TRBV3-2,-,once,CASSPTGMMNTEAFF,TGTGCCAGCAGCCCTACGGGGATGATGAACACTGAAGCTTTCTTT
TRBJ1-1,TRBV30,-,-,CAWREAVNTEAFF,TGTGCCTGGAGGGAAGCGGTGAACACTGAAGCTTTCTTT
TRBJ1-1,TRBV27,TRBD1,-,CASSLLDRGGTEAFF,TGTGCCAGCAGTTTATTGGACAGGGGGGGCACTGAAGCTTTCTTT
TRBJ1-3,TRBV29-1,-,-,CSVEGGKNTIYF,TGCAGCGTTGAGGGAGGGAAGAACACCATATATTTT
TRBJ2-3,TRBV5-1,TRBD1,-,CASSFSGTGGTDTQYF,TGCGCCAGCAGCTTCAGCGGGACAGGGGGAACAGATACGCAGTATTTT
TRBJ2-7,TRBV2,TRBD1,-,CAGDREGYEQYF,TGTGCCGGGGACAGGGAGGGCTACGAGCAGTACTTC
TRBJ1-5,TRBV6-5,TRBD1,-,CATNYRGGQPQHF,TGTGCCACCAACTACAGGGGAGGTCAGCCCCAGCATTTT
TRBJ1-3,TRBV18,-,-,CASSPGAENTIYF,TGTGCCAGCTCTCCGGGAGCGGAGAACACCATATATTTT
TRBJ2-4,TRBV5-8,-,-,CASSREENIQYF,TGTGCCAGCAGCCGAGAGGAAAACATTCAGTACTTC
TRBJ2-7,TRBV5-5,-,-,CASSLVGGRDAYEQYF,TGTGCCAGCAGCTTGGTGGGGGGACGTGATGCCTACGAGCAGTACTTC
TRBJ2-7,TRBV5-1,TRBD1,few,CASSLGTGSDEQYF,TGCGCCAGCAGCTTGGGGACAGGGAGCGACGAGCAGTACTTC
TRBJ2-3,TRBV5-6,TRBD2,-,CASRISSGGADTQYF,TGTGCCAGCAGGATTTCTAGCGGGGGGGCAGATACGCAGTATTTT
TRBJ1-3,TRBV15,-,-,CATSRVLGGMFISGNTIYF,TGTGCCACCAGCAGAGTCCTGGGCGGGATGTTTATTTCTGGAAACACCATATATTTT
TRBJ1-2,TRBV24-1,-,-,CATSDPTTGYGYTF,TGTGCCACCAGTGATCCCACCACGGGGTATGGCTACACCTTC
TRBJ2-1,TRBV5-1,TRBD2,-,CASSLGLAGANEQFF,TGCGCCAGCAGCTTGGGACTAGCGGGGGCAAATGAGCAGTTCTTC
TRBJ2-2,TRBV19,-,-,CASSNTGYTGELFF,TGTGCCAGTAGTAACACAGGGTATACCGGGGAGCTGTTTTTT
TRBJ2-2,TRBV9,TRBD2,-,CASSEGLAANTGELFF,TGTGCCAGCAGCGAAGGACTAGCGGCGAACACCGGGGAGCTGTTTTTT
TRBJ2-5,TRBV7-2,TRBD2,-,CASSFGGGPETQYF,TGTGCCAGCAGCTTCGGGGGGGGCCCGGAGACCCAGTACTTC
TRBJ2-5,TRBV28,-,-,CASSLTGGGQTQYF,TGTGCCAGCAGTTTAACAGGGGGAGGGCAGACCCAGTACTTC
TRBJ1-2,TRBV6-5,-,-,CASRGGGAYGYTF,TGTGCCAGCAGGGGGGGAGGCGCCTATGGCTACACCTTC
TRBJ2-1,TRBV7-2,TRBD2,-,CASSLVAGGPYNEQFF,TGTGCCAGCAGCTTAGTAGCGGGGGGGCCCTACAATGAGCAGTTCTTC
TRBJ2-1,TRBV4-1,-,-,CASSTGVLNEQFF,TGCGCCAGCAGCACGGGGGTACTCAATGAGCAGTTCTTC
TRBJ1-2,TRBV29-1,TRBD1,-,CSALQGANYGYTF,TGCAGCGCCCTACAGGGGGCTAACTATGGCTACACCTTC
TRBJ2-7,TRBV5-8,TRBD1,-,CASSLSVIGQGIHEQYF,TGTGCCAGCAGCCTGTCGGTTATCGGACAGGGGATTCACGAGCAGTACTTC
TRBJ1-1,TRBV19,-,-,CASSRTRNTEAFF,TGTGCCAGTAGCCGGACAAGGAACACTGAAGCTTTCTTT
TRBJ1-6,TRBV13,-,-,CASSSGQLSSYNSPLHF,TGTGCCAGCAGCTCCGGACAGCTCAGCTCCTATAATTCACCCCTCCACTTT
TRBJ1-4,TRBV27,-,-,CASSLPNEKLFF,TGTGCCAGCAGTTTACCGAATGAAAAACTGTTTTTT
TRBJ1-2,TRBV7-9,-,-,CASSHASRAHYGYTF,TGTGCCAGCAGCCACGCCTCCAGGGCCCACTATGGCTACACCTTC
TRBJ1-2,TRBV20-1,-,-,CSARGGNGYTF,TGCAGTGCTAGAGGAGGGAACGGCTACACCTTC
TRBJ1-1,TRBV10-2,-,-,CASSESTAGTEAFF,TGCGCCAGCAGTGAGTCGACGGCGGGGACTGAAGCTTTCTTT
TRBJ1-5,TRBV21-1,-,-,CASTKSKQGYSNQPQHF,TGTGCCAGCACCAAGAGCAAACAGGGTTATAGCAATCAGCCCCAGCATTTT
TRBJ1-2,TRBV27,-,-,CASSPGTGYTF,TGTGCCAGCAGCCCCGGGACAGGCTACACCTTC
TRBJ1-2,TRBV12-3/TRBV12-4,-,-,CASSPDSYGYTF,TGTGCCAGCAGTCCGGACAGCTATGGCTACACCTTC
TRBJ2-1,TRBV9,TRBD2,-,CASSGPGTSPTVEQFF,TGTGCCAGCAGCGGACCCGGGACTAGCCCCACTGTTGAGCAGTTCTTC